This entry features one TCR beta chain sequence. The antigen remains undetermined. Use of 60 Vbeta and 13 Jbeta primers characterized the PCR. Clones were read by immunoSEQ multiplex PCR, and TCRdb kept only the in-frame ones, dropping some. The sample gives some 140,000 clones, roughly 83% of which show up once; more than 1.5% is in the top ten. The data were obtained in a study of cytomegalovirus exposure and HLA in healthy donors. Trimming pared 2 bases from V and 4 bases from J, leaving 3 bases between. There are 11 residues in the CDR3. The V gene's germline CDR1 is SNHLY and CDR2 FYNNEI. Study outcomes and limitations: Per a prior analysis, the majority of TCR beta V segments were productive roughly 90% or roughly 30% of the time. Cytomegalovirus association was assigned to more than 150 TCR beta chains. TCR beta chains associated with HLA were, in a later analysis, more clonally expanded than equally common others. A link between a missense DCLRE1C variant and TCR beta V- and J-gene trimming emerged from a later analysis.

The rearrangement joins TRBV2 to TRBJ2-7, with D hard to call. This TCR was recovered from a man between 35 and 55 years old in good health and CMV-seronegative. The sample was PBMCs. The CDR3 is CASSETYEQYF. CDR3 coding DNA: TGTGCCAGCAGTGAAACTTACGAGCAGTACTTC.